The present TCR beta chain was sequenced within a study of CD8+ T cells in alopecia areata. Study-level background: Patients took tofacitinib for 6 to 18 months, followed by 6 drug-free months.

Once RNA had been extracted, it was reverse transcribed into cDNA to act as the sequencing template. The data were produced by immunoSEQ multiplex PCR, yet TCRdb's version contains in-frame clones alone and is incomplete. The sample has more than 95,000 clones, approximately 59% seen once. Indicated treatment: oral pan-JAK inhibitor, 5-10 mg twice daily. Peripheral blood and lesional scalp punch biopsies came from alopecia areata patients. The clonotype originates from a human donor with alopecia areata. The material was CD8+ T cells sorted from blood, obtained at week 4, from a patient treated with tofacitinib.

The CDR3 DNA sequence: TGTGCCAGCGATACGGGGGGTCCGGGACTCCTCGAGCAGTACTTC. It codes for CASDTGGPGLLEQYF. J is TRBJ2-7 and V is TRBV25-1, with TRBD2 matching over 7 bases. This CDR3 is 15 amino acids long. The germline gives CDR1 MGHDK, CDR2 SYGVNS. Losses at the gene ends were 8 bases for V and 6 bases for J; bases not matched to a gene: 16.